This paragraph covers one TCR beta chain sequence. Its antigen is unidentified. The data derive from a study of monozygotic twins with inflammatory bowel disease. T cells were not sorted, and total RNA was isolated straight from whole blood. The team made cDNA by running eight separate reactions for each sample. With about 15 and 9 cycles respectively, two nested PCRs were carried out on TCRalpha and TCRbeta cDNA. TCRdb reprocessed the 5' RACE reads, with one entry per CDR3 protein and no DNA. The listing records fewer than 550,000 distinct CDR3 sequences. This CDR3 region has 12 residues. Germline CDR1 reads DFQATT; CDR2 reads SNEGSKA (reference sequence). Study observations and caveats: No one strong IBD-associated signal or clonotype was supported.

This chain uses TRBV20-1 with TRBJ1-1. The sample consisted of blood. The TCR comes from a human donor with ulcerative colitis or Crohn's disease, or a healthy co-twin of an affected twin (not recorded which). The CDR3 is CSAVGYFTEAFF.